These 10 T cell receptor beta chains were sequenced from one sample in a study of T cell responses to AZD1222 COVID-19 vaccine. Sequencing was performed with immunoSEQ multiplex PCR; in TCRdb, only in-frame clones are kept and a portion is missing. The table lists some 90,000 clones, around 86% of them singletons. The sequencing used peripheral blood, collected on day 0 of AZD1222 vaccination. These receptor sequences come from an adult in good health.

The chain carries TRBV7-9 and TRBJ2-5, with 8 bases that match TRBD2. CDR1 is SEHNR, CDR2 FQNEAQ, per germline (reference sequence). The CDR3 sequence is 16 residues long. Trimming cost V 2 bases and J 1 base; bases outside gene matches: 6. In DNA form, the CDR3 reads TGTGCCAGCAGCTTAACCCTAGCGGGTCCCCAAGAGACCCAGTACTTC. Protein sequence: CASSLTLAGPQETQYF. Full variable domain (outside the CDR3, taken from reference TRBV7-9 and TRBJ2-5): DTGVSQNPRHKITKRGQNVTFRCDPISEHNRLYWYRQTLGQGPEFLTYFQNEAQLEKSRLLSDRFSAERPKGSFSTLEIQRTEQGDSAMYLCASSLTLAGPQETQYFGPGTRLLVL.

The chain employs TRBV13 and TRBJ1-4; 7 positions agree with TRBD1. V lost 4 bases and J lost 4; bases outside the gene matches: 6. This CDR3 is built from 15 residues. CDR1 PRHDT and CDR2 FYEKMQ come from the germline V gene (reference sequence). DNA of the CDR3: TGTGCCAGCAGCTCTAGGGGGACAGATAATGAAAAACTGTTTTTT. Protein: CASSSRGTDNEKLFF.

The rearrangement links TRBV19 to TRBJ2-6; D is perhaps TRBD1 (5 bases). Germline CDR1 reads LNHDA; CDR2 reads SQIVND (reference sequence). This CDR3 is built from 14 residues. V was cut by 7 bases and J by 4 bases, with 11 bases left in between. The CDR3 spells CASTTGSGANVLTF. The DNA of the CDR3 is TGTGCCAGTACAACAGGATCGGGGGCCAACGTCCTGACTTTC.

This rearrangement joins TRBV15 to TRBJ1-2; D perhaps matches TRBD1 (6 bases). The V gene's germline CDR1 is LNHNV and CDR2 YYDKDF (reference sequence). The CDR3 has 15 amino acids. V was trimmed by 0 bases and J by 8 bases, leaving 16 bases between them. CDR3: CATSRDSAGARGYTF. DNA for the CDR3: TGTGCCACCAGCAGAGATTCTGCGGGGGCTCGGGGCTACACCTTC.

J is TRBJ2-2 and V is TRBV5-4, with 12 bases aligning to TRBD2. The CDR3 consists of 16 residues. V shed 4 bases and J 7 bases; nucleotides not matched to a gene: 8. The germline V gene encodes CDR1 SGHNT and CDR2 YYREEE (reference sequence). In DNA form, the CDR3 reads TGTGCCAGCAGCGGTCGGACTAGCGGGAATTACGGGGAGCTGTTTTTT. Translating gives CASSGRTSGNYGELFF.

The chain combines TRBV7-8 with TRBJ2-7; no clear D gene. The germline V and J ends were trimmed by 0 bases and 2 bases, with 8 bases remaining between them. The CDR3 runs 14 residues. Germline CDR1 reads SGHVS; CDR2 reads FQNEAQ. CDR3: CASSLAAITYEQYF. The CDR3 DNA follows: TGTGCCAGCAGCTTAGCCGCGATAACCTACGAGCAGTACTTC.

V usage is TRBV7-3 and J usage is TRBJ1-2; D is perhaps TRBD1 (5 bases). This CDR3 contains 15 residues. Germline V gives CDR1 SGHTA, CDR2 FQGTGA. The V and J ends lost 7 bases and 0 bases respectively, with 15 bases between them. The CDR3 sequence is CASKPGPGPNYGYTF. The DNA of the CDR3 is TGTGCCAGCAAACCCGGACCAGGGCCTAACTATGGCTACACCTTC.

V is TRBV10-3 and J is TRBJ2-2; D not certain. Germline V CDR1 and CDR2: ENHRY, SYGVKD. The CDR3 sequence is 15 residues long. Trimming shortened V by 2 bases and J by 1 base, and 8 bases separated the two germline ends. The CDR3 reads CAISEVGRNTGELFF. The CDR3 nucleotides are TGTGCCATCAGTGAGGTTGGCAGGAACACCGGGGAGCTGTTTTTT.

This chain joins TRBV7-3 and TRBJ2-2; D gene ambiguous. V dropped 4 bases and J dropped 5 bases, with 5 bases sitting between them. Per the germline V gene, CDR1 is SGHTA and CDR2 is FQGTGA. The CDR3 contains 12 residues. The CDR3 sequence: CASSSGTGELFF. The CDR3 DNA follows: TGTGCCAGCAGCTCAGGAACCGGGGAGCTGTTTTTT.

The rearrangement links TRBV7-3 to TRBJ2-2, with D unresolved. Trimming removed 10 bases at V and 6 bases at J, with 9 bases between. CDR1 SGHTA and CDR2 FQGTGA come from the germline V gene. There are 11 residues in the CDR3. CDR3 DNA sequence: TGTGCCAACCCGCCCGCCGGGGAGCTGTTTTTT. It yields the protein CANPPAGELFF.